A selection of T cell receptor beta chains follows, all from one sample in a study of control samples from healthy donors and cancer patients. Here immunoSEQ multiplex PCR was the method, and the copy in TCRdb shows in-frame clones only, minus some. The sample has 170,000 or so clones, about 94% seen once; the top ten hold around 9.3%. The sample was blood. The receptors here all came from a woman aged 40 to 50 in good health. The CDR3 runs from the conserved cysteine through the conserved F or W. The order of the fields is V gene, D gene, J gene, CDR3 DNA, CDR3 protein. The D gene is left open where the match is weak.

V gene: TRBV3-1/TRBV3-2
D gene: -
J gene: TRBJ1-1
CDR3 DNA: TGTGCCAGCAGCCTCTTCCCGGACAGCCTGAACACTGAAGCTTTCTTT
CDR3 protein: CASSLFPDSLNTEAFF

V gene: TRBV5-4
D gene: TRBD1
J gene: TRBJ1-2
CDR3 DNA: TGTGCCAGCAGCTCCGGGACAGAGCTTGAGGGGTATGGCTACACCTTC
CDR3 protein: CASSSGTELEGYGYTF

V gene: TRBV19
D gene: -
J gene: TRBJ1-1
CDR3 DNA: TGTGCCAGTGAGGCCCAGAGGAACACTGAAGCTTTCTTT
CDR3 protein: CASEAQRNTEAFF

V gene: TRBV20-1
D gene: -
J gene: TRBJ1-2
CDR3 DNA: TGCAGTGCTAGATCATATGGCTACACCTTC
CDR3 protein: CSARSYGYTF

V gene: TRBV27
D gene: -
J gene: TRBJ1-5
CDR3 DNA: TGTGCCAGCAGTCATAGCAATCAGCCCCAGCATTTT
CDR3 protein: CASSHSNQPQHF

V gene: TRBV9
D gene: -
J gene: TRBJ1-5
CDR3 DNA: TGTGCCAGCAGCGTAGGCGACCCCAATCAGCCCCAGCATTTT
CDR3 protein: CASSVGDPNQPQHF

V gene: TRBV7-2
D gene: -
J gene: TRBJ1-2
CDR3 DNA: TGTGCCAGCAGCTTAGCAGATAACTATGGCTACACCTTC
CDR3 protein: CASSLADNYGYTF

V gene: TRBV6-5
D gene: -
J gene: TRBJ1-3
CDR3 DNA: TGTGCCAGCGATAGGGGGAACTACGATTTT
CDR3 protein: CASDRGNYDF

V gene: TRBV7-2
D gene: -
J gene: TRBJ2-1
CDR3 DNA: TGTGCCAGCAGCTTAGAGTCGGGGTACAATGAGCAGTTCTTC
CDR3 protein: CASSLESGYNEQFF

V gene: TRBV21-1
D gene: -
J gene: TRBJ1-2
CDR3 DNA: TGTGCCAGCAGCAAAGAACCGGAAATCAACTATGGCTACACCTTC
CDR3 protein: CASSKEPEINYGYTF

V gene: TRBV2
D gene: -
J gene: TRBJ1-1
CDR3 DNA: TGTGCCAGCAGTGTCGGGCCGGGGAACACTGAAGCTTTCTTT
CDR3 protein: CASSVGPGNTEAFF

V gene: TRBV19
D gene: -
J gene: TRBJ2-7
CDR3 DNA: TGTGCCAGTAGCGCAGGGGCGGCGAGCGAGCAGTACTTC
CDR3 protein: CASSAGAASEQYF

V gene: TRBV5-1
D gene: -
J gene: TRBJ2-1
CDR3 DNA: TGCGCCAGCAGCTTGGGACTGGGGTATTCCACAGTACCTGAGCAGTTCTTC
CDR3 protein: CASSLGLGYSTVPEQFF

V gene: TRBV7-9
D gene: TRBD1
J gene: TRBJ1-2
CDR3 DNA: TGTGCCAGCAGCAGACGGGACAGGGGGAGAGATGGCTACACCTTC
CDR3 protein: CASSRRDRGRDGYTF

V gene: TRBV5-1
D gene: TRBD2
J gene: TRBJ2-7
CDR3 DNA: TGCGCCAGCAGCCAGGGAGGGTCCCTAAGCTCCTACGAGCAGTACTTC
CDR3 protein: CASSQGGSLSSYEQYF

V gene: TRBV12-3/TRBV12-4
D gene: -
J gene: TRBJ1-5
CDR3 DNA: TGTGCCAGCACCCGCGGGGCGCATCAGCCCCAGCATTTT
CDR3 protein: CASTRGAHQPQHF

V gene: TRBV7-6
D gene: -
J gene: TRBJ2-5
CDR3 DNA: TGTGCCAGCAGCTTCGATGGGGCTAGCAGAAAAGAGACCCAGTACTTC
CDR3 protein: CASSFDGASRKETQYF

V gene: TRBV25-1
D gene: TRBD1
J gene: TRBJ1-2
CDR3 DNA: TGTGCCAGCAGTGAACCGGGACAGCTATACTATGGCTACACCTTC
CDR3 protein: CASSEPGQLYYGYTF

V gene: TRBV3-1/TRBV3-2
D gene: TRBD2
J gene: TRBJ2-7
CDR3 DNA: TGTGCCAGCAGCTTTGGACAGACAGCCTACGTTTCTAGCGGGAATTTCGACGAGCAGTACTTC
CDR3 protein: CASSFGQTAYVSSGNFDEQYF

V gene: TRBV27
D gene: -
J gene: TRBJ1-1
CDR3 DNA: TGTGCCAGCAGTTCGGATCGGACAGTGATGAACACTGAAGCTTTCTTT
CDR3 protein: CASSSDRTVMNTEAFF

V gene: TRBV5-4
D gene: -
J gene: TRBJ1-5
CDR3 DNA: TGTGCCAGCAGCTTGATGGGGGCTTGGGATCAGCCCCAGCATTTT
CDR3 protein: CASSLMGAWDQPQHF

V gene: TRBV28
D gene: -
J gene: TRBJ1-1
CDR3 DNA: TGTGCCAGCAGTTTATTATCAGGGTCCAGCACTGAAGCTTTCTTT
CDR3 protein: CASSLLSGSSTEAFF

V gene: TRBV7-2
D gene: TRBD2
J gene: TRBJ2-5
CDR3 DNA: TGTGCCAGCAGCTTAGGGGCTACTAGCGGGAGTTTCCAAGAGACCCAGTACTTC
CDR3 protein: CASSLGATSGSFQETQYF

V gene: TRBV3-1/TRBV3-2
D gene: -
J gene: TRBJ2-2
CDR3 DNA: TGTGCCAGCAGCCAAAAAGTAGTCGGGGAGCTGTTTTTT
CDR3 protein: CASSQKVVGELFF